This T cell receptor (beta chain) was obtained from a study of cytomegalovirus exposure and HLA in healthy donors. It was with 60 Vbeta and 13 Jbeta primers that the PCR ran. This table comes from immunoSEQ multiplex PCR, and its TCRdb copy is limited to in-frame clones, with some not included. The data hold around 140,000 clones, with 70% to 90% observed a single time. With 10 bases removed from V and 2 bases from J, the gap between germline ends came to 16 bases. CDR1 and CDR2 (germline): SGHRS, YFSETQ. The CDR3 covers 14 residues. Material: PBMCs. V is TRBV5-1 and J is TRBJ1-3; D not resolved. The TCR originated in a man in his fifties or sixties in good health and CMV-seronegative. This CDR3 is CACRLTLAGNTIYF. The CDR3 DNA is TGCGCCTGTCGACTGACCCTCGCTGGAAACACCATATATTTT.